Listed below are T cell receptor beta chains from one sample, sequenced in a study of CD8 T cells in ankylosing spondylitis. In TCRdb, the 5' RACE reads were re-called with MiXCR into one record per CDR3 protein. The table has about 240,000 distinct CDR3 sequences, approximately 24% seen once. Sequenced: blood, either unsorted or a sorted T cell fraction (not recorded which). The receptors originated from a male donor with ankylosing spondylitis or in good health (not recorded which). Each CDR3 is given with its conserved first and last residue. The D gene is left open where the match is weak. The size of a clone is reported for some rows only, either as once, few or many, or as a class for expanded clones.

d_call j_call v_call clone_size cdr3_aa cdr3_nt
TRBD1 TRBJ2-3 TRBV20-1 few CSAYQPGTGDTDTQYF TGCAGTGCTTACCAACCCGGGACAGGGGACACAGATACGCAGTATTTT
TRBD1 TRBJ2-2 TRBV7-2 - CASSPTLGQGDTGELFF TGTGCCAGCAGCCCCACTTTGGGACAGGGAGACACCGGGGAGCTGTTTTTT
TRBD1 TRBJ1-3 TRBV20-1 many CSASQGGADGNTIYF TGCAGTGCTTCCCAGGGGGGGGCCGATGGAAACACCATATATTTT
- TRBJ1-1 TRBV7-6 many CASSLGGVRNTEAFF TGTGCCAGCAGTCTAGGGGGGGTAAGGAACACTGAAGCTTTCTTT
- TRBJ2-6 TRBV20-1 many CSAGDTGYSGANVLTF TGCAGTGCCGGGGACACAGGTTACTCTGGGGCCAACGTCCTGACTTTC
- TRBJ1-2 TRBV7-6 - CASSDRLSGYTF TGTGCCAGCAGCGATCGACTTAGTGGCTACACCTTC
- TRBJ2-7 TRBV4-1 many CASSQAGRSYEQYF TGCGCCAGCAGCCAAGCAGGCCGATCCTACGAGCAGTACTTC
- TRBJ2-5 TRBV15 few CATSITSRETQYF TGTGCCACCAGCATTACTAGTCGGGAGACCCAGTACTTC
- TRBJ2-1 TRBV9 - CASSVATTRHYNEQFF TGTGCCAGCAGCGTAGCTACGACTAGACACTACAATGAGCAGTTCTTC
- TRBJ1-2 TRBV20-1 many CSAPRQDNYGYTF TGCAGTGCCCCGAGACAGGATAACTATGGCTACACCTTC
- TRBJ2-3 TRBV11-2 - CASRRAGSSDTQYF TGTGCCAGCAGGAGAGCCGGATCTTCGGATACGCAGTATTTT
- TRBJ1-1 TRBV7-9 - CASSSLDRNTEAFF TGTGCCAGCAGCTCCCTCGATCGGAACACTGAAGCTTTCTTT
- TRBJ2-7 TRBV3-1 - CASSQSGARYEQYF TGTGCCAGCAGCCAATCAGGGGCGAGGTACGAGCAGTACTTC
- TRBJ2-2 TRBV11-2 many CASSLFGTGELFF TGTGCCAGCAGCTTATTTGGCACCGGGGAGCTGTTTTTT
- TRBJ2-2 TRBV30 once CAWSVVGAGGELFF TGTGCCTGGAGTGTAGTCGGGGCCGGCGGGGAGCTGTTTTTT
- TRBJ2-3 TRBV29-1 - CSVEEVRGRDTQYF TGCAGCGTTGAGGAAGTTAGGGGGAGGGATACGCAGTATTTT
- TRBJ2-1 TRBV29-1 - CSARAGEQLF TGCAGCGCTAGAGCCGGTGAGCAGCTCTTC
- TRBJ2-2 TRBV10-3 - CAISRQSGGELFF TGTGCCATCAGCCGACAGTCGGGCGGGGAGCTGTTTTTT
TRBD1 TRBJ1-6 TRBV6-2/TRBV6-3 - CASNPTGLPLHF TGTGCCAGCAACCCGACAGGGTTACCCCTCCACTTT
- TRBJ2-7 TRBV5-6 - CASSKTQGLDYEQYF TGTGCCAGCAGCAAGACCCAGGGGCTGGACTACGAGCAGTACTTC
TRBD1 TRBJ1-2 TRBV12-3/TRBV12-4 - CASSQLMDRSLVGGYYGYTF TGTGCCAGCAGTCAATTAATGGACAGGTCCCTAGTAGGGGGTTACTATGGCTACACCTTC
- TRBJ1-2 TRBV12-3/TRBV12-4 - CASSSGSSNTF TGTGCCAGCAGTTCCGGGTCCTCCAACACCTTC
- TRBJ2-1 TRBV7-3 many CASSLAGATYNEQFF TGTGCCAGCAGCTTAGCGGGGGCAACCTACAATGAGCAGTTCTTC
TRBD2 TRBJ2-5 TRBV20-1 - CSAAEVAGGRETQYF TGCAGTGCGGCGGAGGTAGCGGGGGGGCGGGAGACCCAGTACTTC
- TRBJ2-7 TRBV12-3/TRBV12-4 - CASSLRESSYEQYF TGTGCCAGCAGTTTGAGAGAGAGCTCCTACGAGCAGTACTTC